The source of this T cell receptor beta chain is a study of shared clonotypes between healthy human individuals. About this clone itself: What it recognizes is unknown.

Study-wide results and limits: What naive subsets generally showed was a larger estimated richness than memory subsets showed. Non-shared clonotypes had lower generation probabilities than clonotypes shared by all four sorted-subset donors.

In germline, CDR1 is SGDLS, CDR2 YYNGEE. V was clipped by 4 bases and J by 2 bases, with 13 bases between them. This CDR3 has 14 residues. CD45RO negativity and positive selection for CCR7 defined naive CD8 cells, a population that excluded terminally differentiated effector memory CD45RA+ cells. Original handling: For the immunoSEQ data, sequences were junction-only without quality scores, so filtering differed. Measured with immunoSEQ multiplex PCR; TCRdb has only the in-frame clones, and not every one. D and trimming were read from the DNA, whereas the V and J calls and clone size are those reported in that table. The table includes about 1,900,000 clones, about 95% detected once.

The J gene is TRBJ2-7, the V gene TRBV9; no clear D gene. Sequencing was performed on naive CD8+ T cells sorted from blood. This TCR came from a man between 18 and 29 years old in good health. DNA of the CDR3: TGTGCCAGCAGCATAAGTGTTTCAACCTACGAGCAGTACTTC. Translation gives CASSISVSTYEQYF.